This T cell receptor (beta chain) was obtained from a study of beta chain features in type 1 diabetes. Study-wide background: No age, gender or cell yield differences were seen between patients and healthy donors. Study-wide results and limits: An over-representation of cells with high TCR expression could result from cDNA sequencing. The study found that naive, central memory and Treg TCRB repertoires appeared more similar in patients than in healthy donors. Fewer junction insertions and more nucleotide deletions appeared in type 1 diabetes patients.

Losses at the gene ends were 6 bases for V and 4 bases for J; bases not matched to a gene: 6. CDR3 size: 14 residues. The V gene's germline CDR1 is KGHSH and CDR2 LQKENI. Expressed TCRB transcripts were sequenced after all isolated RNA was converted to cDNA. Profiled with immunoSEQ multiplex PCR; TCRdb holds only in-frame clones, not every one. The sample shows 350,000 to 450,000 clones, roughly 16% of them seen only once. This clone occurred a few times. Antigen unknown. This receptor was identified in a woman aged 18 to 35 in good health. The chain carries TRBV18 and TRBJ2-7; 10 positions match TRBD1. The sequenced sample was naive CD4+ T cells from blood. The CDR3 bases are TGTGCCAGCTCGCTGCGGGACAGGGGTTACGAGCAGTACTTC. As protein: CASSLRDRGYEQYF.